This T cell receptor (beta chain) was profiled in a study of T cells in Graves' hyperthyroidism and ophthalmopathy. A note on this clonotype: Antigen specificity is unknown.

Amplified regions were TCR beta CDR3 sequences from RNA transcripts. First-round RT-PCR targeting the TCR CDR3 was performed with the HTBI primer set. TCRdb ran MiXCR on the multiplex PCR reads and lists one entry per CDR3 protein. The sample yields fewer than 650,000 distinct CDR3 sequences, 35% to 50% seen once. Study-level results: In blood, most of the thyroid clonotypes expanded above 0.001 were also present.

The CDR3 has 16 amino acids. Per germline, CDR1 SNHLY and CDR2 FYNNEI. Trimming left V 0 bases short and J 0 bases short, with 9 bases between. Exclusion criteria comprised uncontrolled infection, other autoimmune disease, pregnancy or lactation. The sample consisted of peripheral blood or thyroid tissue (not recorded which). The gene calls are TRBV2 and TRBJ1-3; D not certain. The clonotype was recovered from an adult woman with Graves' disease, either hyperthyroidism or ophthalmopathy (not recorded which). The DNA of the CDR3 is TGTGCCAGCAGTGAAGCGCTCGGGAGCTCTGGAAACACCATATATTTT. It encodes CASSEALGSSGNTIYF.